This TCR beta chain stems from a study of shared clonotypes between healthy human individuals. Study findings and constraints: Shared across a few donors were about 4.6% of the naive CD4 clonotypes. It was the non-shared clonotypes that had lower generation probabilities than clonotypes shared by all four donors.

Naive CD8 populations comprised CD45RO-negative cells positively selected for CCR7, excluding terminally differentiated effector memory CD45RA+ cells. Points on this clone: Its specificity is not known.

Several immunoSEQ plates held equal portions of the genomic DNA taken from each subset. The input for sorted-subset replicate PCRs was 200 to 250 ng DNA, around 27,000 T cell genomes. TCRdb's copy holds only in-frame clones and misses some; the assay was immunoSEQ multiplex PCR. The table includes about 1,900,000 clones, roughly 95% detected once. With 3 bases removed from V and 0 bases from J, the gap between germline ends came to 9 bases. Germline V gene lookup returns CDR1 SGDLS and CDR2 YYNGEE. This CDR3 comprises 14 residues. The chain uses TRBV9 and TRBJ1-1; D may be TRBD1 (5 bases). This clonotype originated in a man younger than 30 in good health. The specimen sequenced was naive CD8+ T cells sorted from blood. CDR3 coding DNA: TGTGCCAGCAGCGGGGACGGGGTGAACACTGAAGCTTTCTTT. It translates to CASSGDGVNTEAFF.